This T cell receptor beta chain was found in a study of T cell responses to AZD1222 COVID-19 vaccine. The overall study: Pooled samples include second doses given at about 4 or 12 weeks. Study-level results: Every sample of the repertoires postdated the peak T cell response. Possibly, clonal diversity was underestimated; donors were largely white British and included more females. Only six people who got AZD1222 tested seropositive at baseline.

Here immunoSEQ multiplex PCR was the method, and the copy in TCRdb shows in-frame clones only, minus some. In the table there are over 150,000 clones, around 90% of which are singletons. The germline gives CDR1 KGHSH, CDR2 LQKENI. Trimming pared 1 base from V and 8 bases from J, leaving 14 bases between. The CDR3 spans 15 residues. Note on this clone: Its target is not known.

The clonotype originates from an adult in good health. This material consisted of peripheral blood, taken on day 0 of AZD1222 vaccination. The rearrangement uses TRBV18 and TRBJ1-4; D is unresolved. The CDR3 region has the DNA TGTGCCAGCTCACCACAGGAAGTGGCTAGGGAAAAACTGTTTTTT. It is translated as CASSPQEVAREKLFF.